The present T cell receptor (beta chain) was sequenced within a study of a mutant IDH1 vaccine in newly diagnosed glioma. Repertoires were generated with immunoSEQ multiplex PCR, while TCRdb's copy carries only in-frame clones and drops some. The table includes roughly 76,000 clones, 70% to 90% detected once. Time point defined: week 23, last vaccination. The study gave 300 ug of mutant IDH1 20-mer peptide per vaccine dose, with topical imiquimod. The CDR3 length is 15 residues. The ends were cut back, 3 bases at V and 2 bases at J, with 11 bases in the middle. The V gene's germline CDR1 is MNHEY and CDR2 SMNVEV (reference sequence). A remark on this clone: Its target is not known.

The V gene is TRBV27, the J gene TRBJ2-1; D perhaps matches TRBD1 (5 bases). Sequencing used PBMCs, obtained from a glioma patient whose treatment included an IDH1 peptide vaccine. This receptor was identified in a young man with glioma. Some clones in this sample may be carry-over from other donors' samples. The CDR3 spells CASSFQVTAYNEQFF. The CDR3 coding sequence is TGTGCCAGCAGTTTCCAGGTGACAGCCTACAATGAGCAGTTCTTC.